A single sample is the source of the 21 T cell receptor beta chains below, sequenced in a study of blood T cell repertoires in COVID-19. This table comes from immunoSEQ multiplex PCR, and its TCRdb copy is limited to in-frame clones, with some not included. The sample holds around 620,000 clones, just under 90% seen once. The sample consisted of peripheral blood. Receptors were obtained from a woman aged 18 to 35 with acute or convalescent COVID-19.

With regard to this clone: A read error may explain this, as a much larger clone is one base away. The V call is TRBV6-5, the J call TRBJ1-2, with 7 bases aligning to TRBD1. The CDR3 runs to 13 residues. V shed 5 bases and J 2 bases; nucleotides not matched to a gene: 2. The germline V gene encodes CDR1 MNHEY and CDR2 SVGAGI. The CDR3 here is CASSTTGNYGYTF. CDR3 nucleotide sequence: TGTGCCAGCAGTACGACAGGGAACTATGGCTACACCTTC.

The chain links TRBV9 to TRBJ2-1; D might be TRBD1 (5 bases). This CDR3 is built from 16 residues. Trimming stripped 0 bases from V and 9 bases from J, with 19 bases between. CDR1 SGDLS and CDR2 YYNGEE come from the germline V gene. The chain's CDR3 is CASSVGGQGLGGEQFF. Written as DNA, the CDR3 is TGTGCCAGCAGCGTAGGTGGGCAGGGCTTAGGTGGTGAGCAGTTCTTC.

The chain combines TRBV29-1 with TRBJ1-2; tentatively, D is TRBD1 (5 bases). CDR3 length: 11 residues. Trimming shortened V by 7 bases and J by 4 bases, and 10 bases separated the two germline ends. Per the germline V gene, CDR1 is SQVTM and CDR2 is ANQGSEA. CDR3 sequence reads: CSADQGYGYTF. The CDR3 nucleotides are TGCAGCGCCGACCAGGGCTATGGCTACACCTTC.

This chain connects TRBV6-1 to TRBJ1-5; perhaps TRBD1 as D (5 bases). The CDR3 totals 15 residues. Deletions cut 2 bases from V and 1 base from J, with 9 bases between. Per germline, CDR1 MNHNS and CDR2 SASEGT. The CDR3 sequence is CASSEQGGSNQPQHF. In DNA, the CDR3 is TGTGCCAGCAGTGAACAGGGTGGGAGCAATCAGCCCCAGCATTTT.

V gene TRBV12-5 combines with J gene TRBJ1-1, with 7 bases aligning to TRBD1. The germline gives CDR1 LGHNT, CDR2 FRNRAP. This CDR3 spans 13 amino acids. Trimming cost V 5 bases and J 4 bases; bases outside gene matches: 4. This chain's CDR3 is CASGPQGGTEAFF. The CDR3 coding sequence is TGTGCTAGTGGTCCCCAGGGGGGCACTGAAGCTTTCTTT. Filled out from reference TRBV12-5 and TRBJ1-1, the complete variable domain reads DARVTQTPRHKVTEMGQEVTMRCQPILGHNTVFWYRQTMMQGLELLAYFRNRAPLDDSGMPKDRFSAEMPDATLATLKIQPSEPRDSAVYFCASGPQGGTEAFFGQGTRLTVV.

The chain is built from TRBV18 and TRBJ2-7; 11 nucleotides line up with TRBD2. V trimming: 0 bases; J trimming: 2 bases; junction bases outside the gene matches: 12. The germline gives CDR1 KGHSH, CDR2 LQKENI. The CDR3 contains 19 residues. In DNA, the CDR3 is TGTGCCAGCTCACCACCCCTAGCGGGGGGCCTAGACCGTACCTACGAGCAGTACTTC. This encodes CASSPPLAGGLDRTYEQYF.

The gene calls are TRBV20-1 and TRBJ2-1; tentatively, D is TRBD2 (7 bases). Looked up from germline, CDR1 is DFQATT and CDR2 is SNEGSKA (reference sequence). The length of the CDR3 is 15 residues. V was cut by 3 bases and J by 4 bases, with 16 bases left in between. The CDR3 DNA reads TGCAGTGCTAGTCTGGGGGGGGCTGAATACAATGAGCAGTTCTTC. Translating it yields CSASLGGAEYNEQFF.

About this clone: The same CDR3 can be traced to other DNA sequences in this sample. This rearrangement joins TRBV19 to TRBJ1-2; maybe TRBD1 (6 bases). Per germline, CDR1 LNHDA and CDR2 SQIVND (reference sequence). The V and J ends lost 5 bases and 8 bases respectively, with 9 bases between them. The CDR3 has 11 amino acids. The CDR3 loop reads CASSQGYGYTF. The CDR3 bases are TGTGCCAGTAGTCAGGGGTACGGCTACACCTTC.

V is TRBV7-8 and J is TRBJ2-5, with TRBD1 matching 7 bases. Germline-derived CDR1 and CDR2 are SGHVS and FQNEAQ. The CDR3 sequence is 15 residues long. J was trimmed by 7 bases and V by 5 bases; bases with no gene match: 13. CDR3 sequence: CASSPSTGPTGTQYF. The CDR3, as DNA: TGTGCCAGCAGCCCTTCGACAGGGCCTACGGGGACCCAGTACTTC.

This rearrangement joins TRBV27 to TRBJ1-2; TRBD1 matches 9 bases. The CDR3 length is 17 residues. Germline CDR1 reads MNHEY; CDR2 reads SMNVEV (reference sequence). V was pared by 0 bases and J by 3 bases, with 8 bases of the junction left unmatched. The CDR3, as DNA: TGTGCCAGCAGTTTATCGGGGGGACAGGGAAACCACTATGGCTACACCTTC. This translates into CASSLSGGQGNHYGYTF.

The chain links TRBV11-3 to TRBJ1-1; possible D gene TRBD1, 5 bases. This CDR3 has 12 amino acids. Germline CDR1 and CDR2: SGHNT and YENEEA. The V gene lost 4 bases and the J gene lost 10 bases, with 13 bases spanning the gap. CDR3 nucleotides: TGTGCCAGCAGCTCCGGCCGGGGGGGAGCTTTCTTT. It is translated as CASSSGRGGAFF.

The chain carries TRBV4-3 and TRBJ1-2, with TRBD1 identical over 9 bases. The CDR3 is 14 residues long. CDR1 is LGHNA, CDR2 YSLEER, per germline. Trimming at V came to 6 bases and at J to 3 bases, leaving 5 bases not matched to a gene. The CDR3 DNA sequence: TGCGCCAGCAGTCCAACAGGGGGCGACTATGGCTACACCTTC. Its translation is CASSPTGGDYGYTF.

J is TRBJ2-3 and V is TRBV6-7, with TRBD2 identical over 15 bases. TRBV6-7 falls under the ORF class, with uncertain function. CDR3 length equals 18 residues. V lost 6 bases, J lost 2 bases, and 9 bases stayed unmatched. The CDR3 DNA sequence: TGTGCCAGCAGGCCGGGACTAGCGGGGGGAACCCCCACAGATACGCAGTATTTT. It yields the protein CASRPGLAGGTPTDTQYF.

The chain joins TRBV25-1 to TRBJ1-6; 7 bases map to TRBD1. The germline V gene encodes CDR1 MGHDK and CDR2 SYGVNS. This CDR3 region has 15 residues. J lost 7 bases, V lost 6 bases, and 9 bases had no gene match. The DNA for the CDR3 is TGTGCCAGCAGCGGTTGGCAGGACAGGAATTCACCCCTCCACTTT. Protein: CASSGWQDRNSPLHF.

This clone turned up a few times. The V and J genes are TRBV5-1 and TRBJ1-2, with a tentative D call TRBD1 (5 bases). V lost 2 bases, J lost 1 base, and 6 bases lay in between. The CDR3 runs to 13 residues. The germline CDR1 and CDR2 sequences are SGHRS and YFSETQ. CDR3 residues: CASSLQDNYGYTF. The CDR3, as DNA: TGCGCCAGCAGCTTACAGGATAACTATGGCTACACCTTC.

V usage is TRBV29-1 and J usage is TRBJ1-1, with 10 bases aligning to TRBD1. The CDR3 length is 14 residues. Germline-derived CDR1 and CDR2 are SQVTM and ANQGSEA. V lost 5 bases, J lost 1 base, and 4 bases stayed unmatched. Here the CDR3 reads CSVRWTGGNTEAFF. The DNA of the CDR3 is TGCAGCGTTCGCTGGACAGGGGGGAACACTGAAGCTTTCTTT.

As regards this clone: This sample includes further DNA sequences coding for the same CDR3. This rearrangement joins TRBV7-9 to TRBJ1-1; 8 bases agree with TRBD1. V gave up 5 bases and J gave up 6 bases; unmatched junction bases: 2. CDR3 length equals 12 residues. CDR1 and CDR2 from the germline V gene are SEHNR and FQNEAQ (reference sequence). The CDR3 sequence is CASSDRGSEAFF. CDR3 sequence (DNA): TGTGCCAGCAGCGACAGGGGTTCTGAAGCTTTCTTT.

The gene calls are TRBV5-1 and TRBJ1-1; D is possibly TRBD1 (5 bases). CDR3 size: 18 residues. With 0 bases removed from V and 3 bases from J, the gap between germline ends came to 21 bases. In germline, CDR1 is SGHRS, CDR2 YFSETQ. The CDR3 loop is CASSLAGPQGAGHTEAFF. The CDR3, as DNA: TGCGCCAGCAGCTTGGCGGGTCCCCAAGGGGCCGGGCACACTGAAGCTTTCTTT.

The chain carries TRBV10-3 and TRBJ1-1; D not certain. The germline V gene has CDR1 ENHRY and CDR2 SYGVKD. CDR3 length equals 13 residues. V was shortened by 0 bases and J by 8 bases, with 10 bases between the two germline ends. The chain's CDR3 is CAISESWASEAFF. The CDR3 coding sequence is TGTGCCATCAGTGAGTCATGGGCGAGCGAAGCTTTCTTT.

The chain carries TRBV3-1 (or the pseudogene TRBV3-2) and TRBJ2-1; D is possibly TRBD2 (6 bases). Trimming stripped 1 base from V and 5 bases from J, with 15 bases between. CDR1 and CDR2 from the germline V gene are LGHDT and YNNKEL (reference sequence). The CDR3 is 16 amino acids. In DNA form, the CDR3 reads TGTGCCAGCAGCCAAGGTCTCGGGACTGTCAACAATGAGCAGTTCTTC. It translates to CASSQGLGTVNNEQFF.

This chain connects TRBV28 to TRBJ2-7; no clear D. The CDR3 is made up of 15 amino acids. V lost 6 bases and J lost 2, with 17 bases in between. CDR1 and CDR2 (germline): MDHEN, SYDVKM. Written as DNA, the CDR3 is TGTGCCAGCAGCGAAACCCCAGCGTCCCCCTACGAGCAGTACTTC. Residues: CASSETPASPYEQYF. Full variable domain (rest looked up from reference TRBV28 and TRBJ2-7): DVKVTQSSRYLVKRTGEKVFLECVQDMDHENMFWYRQDPGLGLRLIYFSYDVKMKEKGDIPEGYSVSREKKERFSLILESASTNQTSMYLCASSETPASPYEQYFGPGTRLTVT.